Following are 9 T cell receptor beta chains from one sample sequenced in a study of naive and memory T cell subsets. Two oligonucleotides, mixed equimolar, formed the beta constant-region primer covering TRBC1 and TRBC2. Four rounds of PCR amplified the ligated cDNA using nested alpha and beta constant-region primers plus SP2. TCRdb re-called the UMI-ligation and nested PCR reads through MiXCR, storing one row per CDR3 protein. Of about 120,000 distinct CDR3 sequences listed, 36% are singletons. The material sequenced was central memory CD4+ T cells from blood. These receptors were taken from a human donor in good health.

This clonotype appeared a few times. The CDR3 reads CAISERQTYEQYF. The DNA of the CDR3 is TGTGCCATCAGTGAGCGTCAGACCTACGAGCAGTACTTC. The chain couples TRBV10-3 to TRBJ2-7; the D is unclear. V lost 2 bases and J 2 bases, leaving 7 bases between the germline ends. The CDR3 loop spans 13 amino acids. The germline CDR1 and CDR2 sequences are ENHRY and SYGVKD.

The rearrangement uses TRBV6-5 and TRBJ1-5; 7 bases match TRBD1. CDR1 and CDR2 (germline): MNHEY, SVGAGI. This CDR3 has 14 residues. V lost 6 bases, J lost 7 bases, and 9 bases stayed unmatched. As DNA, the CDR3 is TGTGCCAGCAGCTCGCGACAGGGAAGACAGCCCCAGCATTTT. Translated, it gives CASSSRQGRQPQHF.

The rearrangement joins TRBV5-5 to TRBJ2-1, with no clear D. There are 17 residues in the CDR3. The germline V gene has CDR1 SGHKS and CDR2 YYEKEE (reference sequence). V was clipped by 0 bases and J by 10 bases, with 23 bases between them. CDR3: CASSLDPQGPFLKEQFF. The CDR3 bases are TGTGCCAGCAGCTTGGATCCTCAAGGGCCATTCCTCAAAGAGCAGTTCTTC.

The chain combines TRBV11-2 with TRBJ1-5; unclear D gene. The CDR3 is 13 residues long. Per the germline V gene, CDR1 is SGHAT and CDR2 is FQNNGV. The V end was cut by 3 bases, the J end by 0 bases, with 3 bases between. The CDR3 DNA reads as TGTGCCAGCAGCTTGAGTAGCAATCAGCCCCAGCATTTT. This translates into CASSLSSNQPQHF.

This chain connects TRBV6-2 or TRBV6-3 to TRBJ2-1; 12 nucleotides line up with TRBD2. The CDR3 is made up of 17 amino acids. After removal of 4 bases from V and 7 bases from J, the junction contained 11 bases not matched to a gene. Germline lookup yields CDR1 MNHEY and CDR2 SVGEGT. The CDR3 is CASSLYRGLAGTNEQFF. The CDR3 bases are TGTGCCAGCAGTTTATACCGTGGACTAGCGGGAACAAATGAGCAGTTCTTC.

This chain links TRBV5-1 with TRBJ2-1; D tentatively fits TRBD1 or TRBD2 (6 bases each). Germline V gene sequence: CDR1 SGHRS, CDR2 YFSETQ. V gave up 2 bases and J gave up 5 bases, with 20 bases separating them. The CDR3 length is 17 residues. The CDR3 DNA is TGCGCCAGCAGCTTATTCGGGGGCCGGACACTTAACAATGAGCAGTTCTTC. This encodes CASSLFGGRTLNNEQFF. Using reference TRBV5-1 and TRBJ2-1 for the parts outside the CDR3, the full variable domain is KAGVTQTPRYLIKTRGQQVTLSCSPISGHRSVSWYQQTPGQGLQFLFEYFSETQRNKGNFPGRFSGRQFSNSRSEMNVSTLELGDSALYLCASSLFGGRTLNNEQFFGPGTRLTVL.

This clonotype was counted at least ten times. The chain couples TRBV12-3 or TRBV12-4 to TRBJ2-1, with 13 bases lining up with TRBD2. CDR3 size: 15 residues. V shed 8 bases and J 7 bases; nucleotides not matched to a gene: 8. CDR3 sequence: CASWPGTSGKNEQFF. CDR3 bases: TGTGCCAGCTGGCCCGGGACTAGCGGGAAGAATGAGCAGTTCTTC.

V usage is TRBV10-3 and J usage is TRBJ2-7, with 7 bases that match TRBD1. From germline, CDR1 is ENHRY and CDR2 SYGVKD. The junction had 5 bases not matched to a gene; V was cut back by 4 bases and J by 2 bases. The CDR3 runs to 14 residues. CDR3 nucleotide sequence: TGTGCCATCAGTGTGCAGGGGGACACCTACGAGCAGTACTTC. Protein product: CAISVQGDTYEQYF.

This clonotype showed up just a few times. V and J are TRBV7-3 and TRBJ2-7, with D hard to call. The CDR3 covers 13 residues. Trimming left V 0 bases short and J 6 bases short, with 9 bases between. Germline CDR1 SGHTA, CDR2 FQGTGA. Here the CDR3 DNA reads TGTGCCAGCAGCTTAACGGGGAACGCCGAGCAGTACTTC. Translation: CASSLTGNAEQYF.